The 32 T cell receptor beta chains below all came from one sample that was sequenced in a study of low-dose radiotherapy and immunotherapy resistance in tumors. With TRAV- and TRBV-specific primers, first-strand cDNA was made, covering the alpha and beta chains. PCR amplification of the TCRs was performed with Phusion for 20 PCR cycles, and it relied on a constant-region primer together with a V-primer adapter. TCRdb reprocessed the reads with MiXCR, giving one entry per CDR3 protein. The sample holds under 90,000 distinct CDR3 sequences; around a third are singletons and the top ten take approximately 12%. Time point described: before trial treatment. The specimen comprised PBMCs, sampled before treatment. Receptor source: a female donor with ovarian cancer.

This clonotype was observed many times. The chain is built from TRBV28 and TRBJ2-5; TRBD1 matches at 8 bases. This CDR3 is built from 14 residues. Unmatched junction bases numbered 8, after V lost 6 bases and J lost 5 bases. The germline V gene encodes CDR1 MDHEN and CDR2 SYDVKM. Here the CDR3 reads CASSLQGARETQYF. CDR3 DNA sequence: TGTGCCAGCAGCCTTCAGGGGGCGAGGGAGACCCAGTACTTC.

The V and J genes are TRBV18 and TRBJ2-1; TRBD2 matches at 11 bases. CDR1 KGHSH and CDR2 LQKENI come from the germline V gene. The trim removed 0 bases at V and 7 bases at J, leaving 8 bases unmatched. There are 17 residues in the CDR3. The chain's CDR3 is CASSPPTLAGGYNEQFF. The CDR3 DNA reads as TGTGCCAGCTCACCACCTACGCTAGCGGGAGGCTATAATGAGCAGTTCTTC.

This clonotype occurred many times. The genes are TRBV4-1 and TRBJ1-1, with 9 bases aligning to TRBD1. The CDR3 spans 14 residues. Germline V CDR1 and CDR2: MGHRA, YSYEKL. Trimming at V came to 5 bases and at J to 6 bases, leaving 7 bases not matched to a gene. CDR3 region: CASSLGQGASEAFF. CDR3 DNA: TGCGCCAGCAGCTTGGGACAGGGAGCTTCTGAAGCTTTCTTT.

With regard to this clonotype: One junction end does not reproduce the germline sequence, and a read error may be involved. The chain uses TRBV9 and TRBJ1-1; 7 nucleotides align to TRBD1. CDR1 and CDR2 from the germline V gene are SGDLS and YYNGEE. The CDR3 is 15 amino acids. CDR3 region: CASSIKQGQNTEALF. The CDR3 DNA reads TGTGCCAGCAGCATAAAACAGGGGCAGAACACTGAAGCCCTCTTT.

This clonotype came up many times. The chain employs TRBV28 and TRBJ2-7; possibly TRBD2 for D (7 bases). In germline, CDR1 is MDHEN, CDR2 SYDVKM. Trimming stripped 2 bases from V and 3 bases from J, with 14 bases between. The CDR3 spans 15 residues. Here the CDR3 reads CASSLRGGSGYEQYF. The DNA of the CDR3 is TGTGCCAGCAGTTTAAGGGGGGGATCGGGCTACGAGCAGTACTTC.

The table lists this clonotype with many counts. The rearrangement uses TRBV28 and TRBJ2-1; D is undetermined. The CDR3 is 13 residues long. Germline V gene data show CDR1 as MDHEN and CDR2 as SYDVKM. Trimming removed 10 bases from V and 0 bases from J, with 10 bases in between. The CDR3, as DNA: TGTGCCACCGCGCTAGGCTCCTACAATGAGCAGTTCTTC. Amino acid sequence: CATALGSYNEQFF.

This chain joins TRBV4-3 and TRBJ1-1, with TRBD1 as a possible D gene (5 bases). CDR1 is LGHNA and CDR2 is YSLEER in the germline V gene. The V and J ends lost 2 bases and 1 base respectively, with 20 bases between them. The CDR3 has 18 residues. The CDR3 loop is CASSQLQLLRGSNTEAFF. Here the CDR3 DNA reads TGCGCCAGCAGCCAACTTCAATTGTTACGGGGCTCGAACACTGAAGCTTTCTTT.

This clonotype showed up many times. The chain joins TRBV4-2 to TRBJ1-4; 8 bases fit TRBD1. The length of the CDR3 is 14 residues. Trimming at V came to 3 bases and at J to 7 bases, leaving 4 bases not matched to a gene. Germline V gene sequence: CDR1 LGHNA, CDR2 YNFKEQ. CDR3 nucleotide sequence: TGTGCCAGCAGCCAGGACAGGGAGGTTGAAAAACTGTTTTTT. This gives the protein CASSQDREVEKLFF.

There are many counts of this clonotype. The chain carries TRBV5-1 and TRBJ2-5; 9 bases map to TRBD1. Germline V gene lookup returns CDR1 SGHRS and CDR2 YFSETQ. This CDR3 is 16 amino acids long. The V segment lost 3 bases and the J segment 4 bases; nucleotides outside the gene matches: 10. CDR3 amino acids: CASSSPDRGWGETQYF. The CDR3, as DNA: TGCGCCAGCAGCTCCCCGGACAGGGGATGGGGAGAGACCCAGTACTTC.

This clonotype has ten or more counts. The CDR3 DNA sequence: TGTGCCAGCAGTTTATGGACAGGGGGCACTGAAGCTTTCTTT. Its translation: CASSLWTGGTEAFF. The V gene is TRBV28, the J gene TRBJ1-1; 9 bases are a match to TRBD1. This CDR3 comprises 14 residues. Germline assignment: CDR1 MDHEN and CDR2 SYDVKM. J lost 4 bases, V lost 0 bases, and 0 bases had no gene match.

This clonotype has only a few counts. This rearrangement joins TRBV5-1 to TRBJ2-3; D is possibly TRBD2 (7 bases). The CDR3 consists of 16 residues. V dropped 4 bases and J dropped 0 bases, with 15 bases sitting between them. The germline CDR1 and CDR2 sequences are SGHRS and YFSETQ. CDR3 sequence (DNA): TGCGCCAGCAGCCCGGGTAGGGGGGGAAGCACAGATACGCAGTATTTT. Translating gives CASSPGRGGSTDTQYF. The whole variable domain, filled in from reference TRBV5-1 and TRBJ2-3, reads KAGVTQTPRYLIKTRGQQVTLSCSPISGHRSVSWYQQTPGQGLQFLFEYFSETQRNKGNFPGRFSGRQFSNSRSEMNVSTLELGDSALYLCASSPGRGGSTDTQYFGPGTRLTVL.

This clonotype was found many times. The chain employs TRBV12-3 or TRBV12-4 and TRBJ2-3; D gene uncertain. V was clipped by 8 bases and J by 8 bases, with 14 bases between them. The CDR3 sequence is 12 residues long. CDR3 residues: CASVLRSGTQYF. DNA of the CDR3: TGTGCCAGCGTCCTTAGAAGTGGTACGCAGTATTTT.

This clonotype was observed a handful of times. V gene TRBV5-1 combines with J gene TRBJ1-1, with TRBD1 matching over 11 bases. Germline trimming cut 2 bases from V and 0 bases from J; bases unmatched to any gene: 3. CDR3 length: 16 residues. Germline assignment: CDR1 SGHRS and CDR2 YFSETQ. The CDR3, as DNA: TGCGCCAGCAGCTTCGGGACAGGGGGGATGAACACTGAAGCTTTCTTT. Translated: CASSFGTGGMNTEAFF.

This clonotype was observed many times. The rearrangement joins TRBV5-1 to TRBJ2-7; 7 nucleotides align to TRBD1. The CDR3 sequence is 17 residues long. V gave up 0 bases and J gave up 3 bases; unmatched junction bases: 12. Germline loops: CDR1 SGHRS, CDR2 YFSETQ. The CDR3 DNA sequence: TGCGCCAGCAGCTTGGTTCCGGTGGGGACAGCTTTCTACGAGCAGTACTTC. As protein: CASSLVPVGTAFYEQYF.

V is TRBV6-1 and J is TRBJ1-6, with D tentatively TRBD1 (5 bases). Germline V gene lookup returns CDR1 MNHNS and CDR2 SASEGT. The CDR3 consists of 13 residues. V dropped 5 bases and J dropped 13 bases, with 15 bases sitting between them. In DNA, the CDR3 is TGTGCCAGCAGTTACGGGGGGGGGGATCCCCTCCACTTT. This gives the protein CASSYGGGDPLHF.

The chain combines TRBV6-2 or TRBV6-3 with TRBJ2-1, with 10 positions matching TRBD1. With V trimmed by 7 bases and J by 6 bases, 6 bases remained unmatched. The germline V gene has CDR1 MNHEY and CDR2 SVGEGT. This CDR3 comprises 14 residues. The CDR3 DNA reads TGTGCCAGCACTCCTGGGACAGGGGCCAATGAGCAGTTCTTC. This sequence encodes CASTPGTGANEQFF.

The table lists this clonotype with many counts. The chain has TRBV3-1 and TRBJ1-1; no clear D gene. Looked up from germline, CDR1 is LGHDT and CDR2 is YNNKEL (reference sequence). The CDR3 is made up of 12 amino acids. Trimming took off 6 bases at V and 1 base at J, with 6 bases between the two ends. Here the CDR3 reads CASSGSNTEAFF. Written as DNA, the CDR3 is TGTGCCAGCAGTGGGTCGAACACTGAAGCTTTCTTT.

CDR3 residues: CAARGSGANVLTF. CDR3 bases: TGTGCCGCCCGCGGCTCTGGGGCCAACGTCCTGACTTTC. This sequence joins TRBV6-6 and TRBJ2-6, with D hard to call. V lost 11 bases to trimming and J lost 0 bases, with 8 bases between them. CDR3 length equals 13 residues. CDR1 is MNHNY and CDR2 is SVGAGI in the germline V gene (reference sequence).

This clonotype showed up many times. The chain couples TRBV7-3 to TRBJ2-5; 7 bases line up with TRBD2. The CDR3 extends over 13 amino acids. V trimming: 2 bases; J trimming: 5 bases; junction bases outside the gene matches: 2. Germline V gene lookup returns CDR1 SGHTA and CDR2 FQGTGA. The CDR3: CASSLSAGETQYF. The CDR3 bases are TGTGCCAGCAGCTTATCAGCGGGGGAGACCCAGTACTTC.

Details on this clonotype: Given a far larger clone just one base away, this is likely a sequencing read error. The CDR3 spells CASSGRSWLAGEETQFF. CDR3 DNA: TGTGCCAGCAGTGGTCGTTCATGGCTAGCGGGAGAAGAGACCCAGTTCTTC. This chain joins TRBV2 and TRBJ2-1, with 10 bases identical to TRBD2. The CDR3 is 17 amino acids. V lost 4 bases, J lost 13 bases, and 19 bases stayed unmatched. The germline V gene encodes CDR1 SNHLY and CDR2 FYNNEI.

On this clonotype itself: Since a far larger clone is one base different, this is likely a read error. V usage is TRBV10-3 and J usage is TRBJ2-1, with D possibly being TRBD2 (6 bases). The CDR3 has 12 amino acids. V was pared by 7 bases and J by 10 bases, with 14 bases between. Germline V CDR1 and CDR2: ENHRY, SYGVKD. CDR3: CAINGAGYEQFF. DNA for the CDR3: TGTGCCATCAATGGGGCGGGGTACGAGCAGTTCTTC.

Concerning this clonotype: A far larger clone is a single base away, which makes a read error likely. This chain connects TRBV4-2 to TRBJ2-2; D gene unclear. Trimming shortened V by 5 bases and J by 1 base, and 11 bases separated the two germline ends. Germline V CDR1 and CDR2: LGHNA, YNFKEQ. There are 15 residues in the CDR3. CDR3 in DNA: TGTGCCAGCAGCTTTACCTGGGGGAACACCGGGGAGCTGTTTTTT. Protein sequence: CASSFTWGNTGELFF.

With respect to this clonotype: A far larger clone is one base from this, pointing to a likely read error. This chain uses TRBV6-1 with TRBJ2-1, with TRBD2 identical over 11 bases. CDR1 MNHNS and CDR2 SASEGT come from the germline V gene. The V gene end was trimmed by 5 bases and the J gene end by 4 bases; junction bases not matched to a gene: 16. The CDR3 covers 19 residues. The CDR3 reads CASSQPAIAGGTAYNEQFF. The CDR3 coding sequence is TGTGCCAGCAGTCAACCCGCTATAGCGGGAGGGACTGCATACAATGAGCAGTTCTTC.

There are many counts of this clonotype. Sequence at one end of the junction differs from germline and may be a read error. This chain joins TRBV6-6 and TRBJ2-1, with D unresolved. The germline V gene has CDR1 MNHNY and CDR2 SVGAGI (reference sequence). The CDR3 consists of 12 residues. CDR3: CASSSSMAIRDF. The CDR3 region has the DNA TGTGCCAGCAGTTCCTCTATGGCTATAAGGGACTTC.

In this sample, this clonotype turned up many times. The V and J genes are TRBV27 and TRBJ2-2, with D perhaps given as TRBD1 or TRBD2 (5 bases each). Germline CDR1 MNHEY, CDR2 SMNVEV (reference sequence). The length of the CDR3 is 14 residues. The germline V and J ends were trimmed by 6 bases and 4 bases, with 12 bases remaining between them. CDR3 sequence reads: CASSPGPLTGELFF. CDR3 coding DNA: TGTGCCAGCAGCCCGGGACCACTCACCGGGGAGCTGTTTTTT.

This clonotype has only a few counts. A read error is possible here, since a much larger clone lies one base away. In this CDR3 the conserved last residue, phenylalanine or tryptophan, is missing, so a read error is likely. The V and J genes are TRBV27 and TRBJ2-7; TRBD2 is a possible D gene (6 bases). The germline V and J ends were trimmed by 6 bases and 5 bases, with 14 bases remaining between them. Germline assignment: CDR1 MNHEY and CDR2 SMNVEV (reference sequence). This CDR3 has 13 amino acids. The CDR3 here is CASRRDSANEQYI. The CDR3 bases are TGTGCCAGCAGGCGGGACTCTGCCAACGAGCAGTACATC.

The chain is built from TRBV3-1 and TRBJ2-7; D may be TRBD1 (5 bases). The CDR3 totals 15 residues. The germline V and J ends were trimmed by 1 base and 6 bases, with 16 bases remaining between them. Germline V lookup: CDR1 LGHDT, CDR2 YNNKEL (reference sequence). CDR3 region: CASSQADWGIGEQYF. As DNA, the CDR3 is TGTGCCAGCAGCCAAGCCGATTGGGGCATCGGCGAGCAGTACTTC.

The sample holds many counts of this clonotype. The rearrangement joins TRBV29-1 to TRBJ1-2; 7 nucleotides agree with TRBD1. Germline values: CDR1 SQVTM, CDR2 ANQGSEA. V trimming: 7 bases; J trimming: 2 bases; junction bases outside the gene matches: 7. The CDR3 extends over 13 amino acids. The CDR3 DNA reads TGCAGCGCCGCGGACAGGATCAACTATGGCTACACCTTC. Amino acid sequence: CSAADRINYGYTF.

This clonotype was seen many times. The rearrangement uses TRBV7-2 and TRBJ2-2; no definite D call. Germline-derived CDR1 and CDR2 are SGHTA and FQGNSA. The CDR3 length is 15 residues. With 3 bases removed from V and 6 bases from J, the gap between germline ends came to 14 bases. CDR3 nucleotide sequence: TGTGCCAGCAGCTTCCCCAGTGTGAGTTCCGGGGAGCTGTTTTTT. Amino acid sequence: CASSFPSVSSGELFF.

This clonotype was counted at least ten times. The chain joins TRBV6-4 to TRBJ2-1, with 11 bases matching TRBD2. Germline CDR1 reads MRHNA; CDR2 reads SNTAGT. The trim removed 4 bases at V and 1 base at J, leaving 6 bases unmatched. The CDR3 sequence is 17 residues long. CDR3: CASSVVAGGLSYNEQFF. CDR3 sequence (DNA): TGTGCCAGCAGTGTGGTAGCGGGGGGGTTATCCTACAATGAGCAGTTCTTC.

This clonotype has a count of ten or more. The V and J genes are TRBV20-1 and TRBJ1-1; 9 positions agree with TRBD1. Trimming removed 1 base from V and 2 bases from J; junction bases left unmatched: 5. The CDR3 has 15 amino acids. Per germline, CDR1 DFQATT and CDR2 SNEGSKA (reference sequence). The CDR3 is CSARAGTGRNTEAFF. DNA of the CDR3: TGCAGTGCTAGAGCCGGGACAGGGAGAAACACTGAAGCTTTCTTT.

This clonotype was detected many times. The chain recombines TRBV7-2 with TRBJ1-1; no definite D call. Germline values: CDR1 SGHTA, CDR2 FQGNSA. The germline V and J ends were trimmed by 1 base and 4 bases, with 10 bases remaining between them. This CDR3 spans 14 amino acids. The CDR3 here is CASSLGIVGTEAFF. Written as DNA, the CDR3 is TGTGCCAGCAGCTTAGGGATTGTCGGCACTGAAGCTTTCTTT.